A single sample gave rise to the 32 T cell receptor beta chains below, sequenced in a study of T cell responses to AZD1222 COVID-19 vaccine. The assay was immunoSEQ multiplex PCR, and TCRdb's table has in-frame clones only and misses some. The sample contains 150,000 or so clones, 90% of which appear only once. Material: peripheral blood, obtained on day 0 of AZD1222 vaccination. These receptor sequences come from an adult in good health.

The chain has TRBV7-9 and TRBJ1-5; 7 nucleotides match TRBD1. J was trimmed by 4 bases and V by 5 bases; bases with no gene match: 8. The length of the CDR3 is 15 residues. The germline V gene encodes CDR1 SEHNR and CDR2 FQNEAQ (reference sequence). CDR3 nucleotides: TGTGCCAGCAGCCCCGGACAGGAGCTAAATCAGCCCCAGCATTTT. This codes for CASSPGQELNQPQHF.

The chain joins TRBV12-3 or TRBV12-4 to TRBJ2-7, with D possibly TRBD2 on 5 matching bases. The CDR3 runs to 13 residues. V was cut by 4 bases and J by 2 bases, with 9 bases left in between. CDR3 protein: CASSWTGTYEQYF. CDR3 bases: TGTGCCAGCAGTTGGACGGGGACCTACGAGCAGTACTTC.

The rearrangement joins TRBV5-1 to TRBJ1-1, with D hard to call. V lost 0 bases and J 6 bases, leaving 12 bases between the germline ends. Germline V lookup: CDR1 SGHRS, CDR2 YFSETQ. CDR3 length: 14 residues. The CDR3, as DNA: TGCGCCAGCAGCTTGGCAGGTCCAGGTTCTGAAGCTTTCTTT. Residues: CASSLAGPGSEAFF.

V gene TRBV2 combines with J gene TRBJ1-3; no clear D. This CDR3 has 17 amino acids. Per the germline V gene, CDR1 is SNHLY and CDR2 is FYNNEI. Trimming took off 3 bases at V and 0 bases at J, with 15 bases between the two ends. CDR3 residues: CASSDPTEYTSGNTIYF. CDR3 nucleotides: TGTGCCAGCAGTGACCCTACGGAGTATACCTCTGGAAACACCATATATTTT.

The V call is TRBV7-3, the J call TRBJ1-1, with TRBD1 as a possible D gene (6 bases). V lost 1 base, J lost 3 bases, and 15 bases lay in between. The length of the CDR3 is 16 residues. CDR1 and CDR2 from the germline V gene are SGHTA and FQGTGA. CDR3 residues: CASSLNGQGLDTEAFF. The CDR3 DNA reads TGTGCCAGCAGCTTAAATGGGCAGGGGTTAGACACTGAAGCTTTCTTT.

This chain joins TRBV21-1 and TRBJ1-4. TRBV21-1 is listed as a pseudogene. The CDR3 totals 15 residues. The CDR3 DNA follows: TGTGCCAGCAGCAAAGCTACAGCCTCGGAGGAAAAACTGTTTTTT. This sequence encodes CASSKATASEEKLFF.

The rearrangement links TRBV24-1 to TRBJ1-2; 12 bases are a match to TRBD1. This CDR3 has 16 residues. J lost 2 bases, V lost 3 bases, and 3 bases had no gene match. The germline V gene has CDR1 KGHDR and CDR2 SFDVKD. In DNA, the CDR3 is TGTGCCACCAGTGATCCCGGGACAGGGGGCAACTATGGCTACACCTTC. Encoded protein: CATSDPGTGGNYGYTF.

The CDR3 nucleotides are TGTGCCAGCAGTGAAGGGCGGGGAAGGCTGAACACTGAAGCTTTCTTT. Translating it yields CASSEGRGRLNTEAFF. The chain employs TRBV2 and TRBJ1-1; D is unclear. This CDR3 has 16 residues. Trimming took 1 base from V and 0 from J, leaving 12 bases between them. CDR1 is SNHLY, CDR2 FYNNEI, per germline.

The rearrangement joins TRBV3-1 (or the pseudogene TRBV3-2) to TRBJ2-7; possibly TRBD2 for D (5 bases). Germline V gene sequence: CDR1 LGHDT, CDR2 YNNKEL (reference sequence). This CDR3 region has 16 residues. V dropped 4 bases and J dropped 2 bases, with 18 bases sitting between them. CDR3 bases: TGTGCCAGCAGCCCGACTAACGCTATAAGAACCTACGAGCAGTACTTC. Amino acid sequence: CASSPTNAIRTYEQYF.

The chain joins TRBV5-4 to TRBJ1-2, with TRBD1 as a possible D gene (5 bases). This CDR3 has 13 amino acids. V was cut by 3 bases and J by 1 base, with 7 bases left in between. Germline CDR1 and CDR2: SGHNT and YYREEE (reference sequence). This CDR3 is CASSSTDNYGYTF. In nucleotides, the CDR3 is TGTGCCAGCAGCTCGACAGATAACTATGGCTACACCTTC.

This clone has only one observation. The rearrangement links TRBV28 to TRBJ2-1; TRBD2 might be the D (6 bases). This CDR3 region has 13 residues. With 7 bases removed from V and 4 bases from J, the gap between germline ends came to 11 bases. In germline, CDR1 is MDHEN, CDR2 SYDVKM. The CDR3 here is CASTPSAYNEQFF. In DNA, the CDR3 is TGTGCCAGCACCCCTAGCGCATACAATGAGCAGTTCTTC.

This clone has only one observation. A junction boundary mismatches the germline segment, possibly from a read error. The chain employs TRBV11-2 and TRBJ2-7; D ambiguous. Germline assignment: CDR1 SGHAT and CDR2 FQNNGV. This CDR3 is 13 amino acids long. CDR3 bases: TGTGCCAGCAGCGTAGAGTATCCCTACGAGCAGTACTTC. It codes for CASSVEYPYEQYF.

This rearrangement joins TRBV7-2 to TRBJ1-3; weak D call: TRBD1 (5 bases). V lost 0 bases and J lost 0, with 6 bases in between. The germline CDR1 and CDR2 sequences are SGHTA and FQGNSA. The CDR3 has 15 amino acids. The CDR3 DNA reads TGTGCCAGCAGCTTAGCACAGGCCTCTGGAAACACCATATATTTT. The encoded protein is CASSLAQASGNTIYF.

The rearrangement joins TRBV29-1 to TRBJ1-3, with D unclear. The V end was cut by 5 bases, the J end by 2 bases, with 10 bases between. The length of the CDR3 is 13 residues. Germline CDR1 SQVTM, CDR2 ANQGSEA. The CDR3 here is CSVSGGAGNTIYF. The DNA of the CDR3 is TGCAGCGTTTCCGGCGGAGCTGGAAACACCATATATTTT.

The CDR3 DNA sequence: TGTGCCAGCAGTCCCAGCAGGGATGTTACTGAAGCTTTCTTT. Its protein product is CASSPSRDVTEAFF. The chain employs TRBV25-1 and TRBJ1-1; D is possibly TRBD1 (5 bases). CDR1 is MGHDK, CDR2 SYGVNS, per germline. The CDR3 is 14 residues long. V shed 5 bases and J shed 5 bases, with 15 bases lying between them.

The chain employs TRBV7-8 and TRBJ2-7; the D is unclear. This CDR3 spans 14 amino acids. The germline V gene encodes CDR1 SGHVS and CDR2 FQNEAQ. V gave up 5 bases and J gave up 3 bases, with 14 bases separating them. CDR3 protein: CASSPSRKSYEQYF. The CDR3 nucleotides are TGTGCCAGCAGCCCAAGCCGTAAAAGCTACGAGCAGTACTTC.

This clone was detected once. CDR3 in amino acids: CASSLEGWGYTF. DNA of the CDR3: TGCGCCAGCAGCTTGGAGGGGTGGGGCTACACCTTC. This rearrangement joins TRBV5-1 to TRBJ1-2; TRBD1 might be the D (5 bases). CDR3 length: 12 amino acids. Trimming took 0 bases from V and 8 from J, leaving 8 bases between them. Germline V gives CDR1 SGHRS, CDR2 YFSETQ.

V gene TRBV6-5 combines with J gene TRBJ1-2, with D maybe TRBD1 (5 bases). CDR1 is MNHEY and CDR2 is SVGAGI in the germline V gene. V lost 3 bases, J lost 6 bases, and 11 bases lay in between. The length of the CDR3 is 13 residues. For the CDR3, the DNA is TGTGCCAGCAGTTATCAGGGTAGGGATGGCTACACCTTC. It translates to CASSYQGRDGYTF.

The chain employs TRBV11-2 and TRBJ1-1; D is undetermined. The CDR3 has 15 amino acids. Trimming shortened V by 4 bases and J by 1 base, and 13 bases separated the two germline ends. CDR1 SGHAT and CDR2 FQNNGV come from the germline V gene. In DNA, the CDR3 is TGTGCCAGCAGCTCGCCACCTTACTCGAACACTGAAGCTTTCTTT. Translation gives CASSSPPYSNTEAFF.

This chain links TRBV6-5 with TRBJ2-3; TRBD1 agrees at 11 bases. Trimming cost V 6 bases and J 4 bases; bases outside gene matches: 3. CDR3 length equals 14 residues. Germline V gives CDR1 MNHEY, CDR2 SVGAGI. CDR3 protein: CASRGQGGPDTQYF. In DNA, the CDR3 is TGTGCCAGCAGGGGACAGGGGGGCCCAGATACGCAGTATTTT.

This rearrangement joins TRBV28 to TRBJ1-1; TRBD1 matches 11 bases. The germline gives CDR1 MDHEN, CDR2 SYDVKM. The CDR3 has 15 amino acids. V lost 7 bases and J lost 6; bases outside the gene matches: 10. The CDR3 region is CASTGQGAGRAEAFF. Here the CDR3 DNA reads TGTGCCAGCACCGGACAGGGGGCGGGGAGGGCTGAAGCTTTCTTT. The full variable domain, completed using reference TRBV28 and TRBJ1-1, is DVKVTQSSRYLVKRTGEKVFLECVQDMDHENMFWYRQDPGLGLRLIYFSYDVKMKEKGDIPEGYSVSREKKERFSLILESASTNQTSMYLCASTGQGAGRAEAFFGQGTRLTVV.

The gene calls are TRBV2 and TRBJ2-1; possibly TRBD1 or TRBD2 for D (6 bases each). The CDR3 runs 12 residues. Trimming removed 8 bases from V and 6 bases from J, with 11 bases in between. Germline V CDR1 and CDR2: SNHLY, FYNNEI. The CDR3: CASSRGGNEQFF. The CDR3 DNA reads TGTGCCAGCTCCAGGGGAGGCAATGAGCAGTTCTTC.

The rearrangement uses TRBV19 and TRBJ2-7; TRBD1 is a possible D gene (6 bases). This CDR3 has 15 amino acids. Germline V gives CDR1 LNHDA, CDR2 SQIVND (reference sequence). V was cut by 6 bases and J by 4 bases, with 19 bases left in between. The CDR3 DNA is TGTGCCAGTAGAGCCCGGGACAATCATGGGTACGAGCAGTACTTC. Protein: CASRARDNHGYEQYF.

This chain connects TRBV6-5 to TRBJ1-5, with D hard to call. Germline CDR1 reads MNHEY; CDR2 reads SVGAGI. The V end lost 0 bases, the J end lost 6 bases, and 9 bases lay between the germline ends. The CDR3 sequence is 14 residues long. CDR3 residues: CASSYSKWVQPQHF. CDR3 DNA sequence: TGTGCCAGCAGTTACTCGAAATGGGTTCAGCCCCAGCATTTT.

The rearrangement uses TRBV27 and TRBJ2-1; D is unclear. Trimming removed 4 bases from V and 3 bases from J, with 4 bases in between. The CDR3 totals 12 residues. The germline V gene has CDR1 MNHEY and CDR2 SMNVEV (reference sequence). CDR3 in DNA: TGTGCCAGCAGTTCCGACTACAATGAGCAGTTCTTC. As protein: CASSSDYNEQFF.

The V call is TRBV18, the J call TRBJ1-2; 8 bases align to TRBD1. J was trimmed by 7 bases and V by 3 bases; bases with no gene match: 7. This CDR3 is 14 amino acids long. CDR1 KGHSH and CDR2 LQKENI come from the germline V gene. The CDR3 coding sequence is TGTGCCAGCTCACCGACGGGACAGGATTCTGGCTACACCTTC. Residues: CASSPTGQDSGYTF. The full variable domain, in which reference TRBV18 and TRBJ1-2 provide the parts outside the CDR3, is NAGVMQNPRHLVRRRGQEARLRCSPMKGHSHVYWYRQLPEEGLKFMVYLQKENIIDESGMPKERFSAEFPKEGPSILRIQQVVRGDSAAYFCASSPTGQDSGYTFGSGTRLTVV.

The V and J genes are TRBV5-1 and TRBJ2-5; D is perhaps TRBD1 or TRBD2 (6 bases each). CDR3 size: 16 residues. CDR1 SGHRS and CDR2 YFSETQ come from the germline V gene. The germline V and J ends were trimmed by 0 bases and 2 bases, with 14 bases remaining between them. CDR3 sequence (DNA): TGCGCCAGCAGCTTGGCATCAGGGGCGGGGCAAGAGACCCAGTACTTC. This gives the protein CASSLASGAGQETQYF.

V usage is TRBV6-5 and J usage is TRBJ1-3; no firm D call. The V gene's germline CDR1 is MNHEY and CDR2 SVGAGI. This CDR3 spans 16 amino acids. V lost 0 bases, J lost 0 bases, and 9 bases lay in between. The chain's CDR3 is CASSYSLGNSGNTIYF. The DNA of the CDR3 is TGTGCCAGCAGTTACTCCCTGGGGAACTCTGGAAACACCATATATTTT.

The rearrangement joins TRBV28 to TRBJ1-5, with D tentatively TRBD1 (6 bases). Between the trimmed V and J ends, which lost 3 bases and 3 bases, there was a span of 15 bases. This CDR3 has 16 amino acids. CDR1 is MDHEN, CDR2 SYDVKM, per germline. The CDR3: CASSFMRTAFNQPQHF. CDR3 nucleotide sequence: TGTGCCAGCAGTTTTATGAGGACAGCCTTCAATCAGCCCCAGCATTTT.

The chain links TRBV9 to TRBJ1-4; D not certain. The germline CDR1 and CDR2 sequences are SGDLS and YYNGEE. This CDR3 has 16 amino acids. Trimming pared 0 bases from V and 8 bases from J, leaving 17 bases between. CDR3 in amino acids: CASSVGRAGDREKLFF. The CDR3 DNA is TGTGCCAGCAGCGTAGGACGAGCCGGGGATCGGGAAAAACTGTTTTTT.

The V call is TRBV7-2, the J call TRBJ2-3; D possibly corresponds to TRBD1 (6 bases). V was pared by 1 base and J by 2 bases, with 13 bases between. Germline V gene data show CDR1 as SGHTA and CDR2 as FQGNSA. This CDR3 region has 16 residues. The CDR3 is CASSLGGLAITDTQYF. Written as DNA, the CDR3 is TGTGCCAGCAGCTTAGGGGGGCTAGCCATCACAGATACGCAGTATTTT.

This chain connects TRBV19 to TRBJ2-2; D gene uncertain. V lost 3 bases and J lost 5, with 10 bases in between. The CDR3 spans 14 residues. Germline CDR1 is LNHDA and CDR2 is SQIVND (reference sequence). The CDR3 coding sequence is TGTGCCAGTAGTATTTTGTGGGGAACCGGGGAGCTGTTTTTT. This codes for CASSILWGTGELFF.